This TCR beta chain originates from a study of blood T cells in healthy people across ages (dated by TCRdb to the mid-2010s). Background on the whole study: In model experiments, roughly one uniquely barcoded TCR beta cDNA molecule per two T cells was captured by template switching. Two additional independent replicas of 1 million unique cDNA reads from the same blood draw were analyzed for two donors (one aged 18 to 30 and one aged 80 or older). To track age-related changes in TCR beta repertoire diversity, the study relied on deep sequencing normalized with unique cDNA molecular identifiers. The donors were split into four age groups: young (average 16 years), middle-aged (around 40), aged (more than 60) and long-lived (approximately 80). To avoid experimental bias, donors of different ages were randomly spread across the sequencing lanes.

Including the terminal cysteine and phenylalanine, the CDR3 comprises 17 residues. Solely the CDR3 DNA is kept, with 51 bases framed from the first base. As encoded in the germline V gene (reference sequence), CDR1 is MNHNY while CDR2 is SVGAGI. Trimming removed 3 bases from V and 8 bases from J; the gene matches leave 15 bases unexplained. The donors were some 39 Caucasian individuals from Russia, aged 6 to 90 years, who were systemically healthy. Each donor gave ten milliliters of peripheral blood, collected into EDTA-treated Vacutainer tubes. PBMCs were isolated by Ficoll-Paque density-gradient centrifugation, with at least 6 million obtained per sample. Trizol reagent was used to extract total RNA from the PBMCs, yielding at least 6 micrograms per sample. The percentages of naive CD45RAhigh/CD27high T cells were determined by flow cytometry on a PBMC aliquot from every donor. What the study reported, not specific to this receptor: Total diversity estimates from one million sequenced T cells were considered lower bounds and underestimates. There was a strong correlation between observed TCR beta diversity and the percentage of naive T cells measured by flow cytometry. Because profiling used bulk unsorted PBMCs, naive and antigen-experienced compartments could not be compared conclusively. Compared with the aged group, more naive CD4+ T cells, fewer expanded clones and increased TCR diversity were shown by the long-lived group, suggesting age selection. As age increased, observed TCR beta diversity per million T cells dropped in a roughly linear way, and a significant reduction was already evident by age about 40. Because donor CMV infection status was unknown, age-related changes in expanded clonotypes were potentially confounded.

In its sample, this clonotype was seen a few times. Its cognate antigen has yet to be identified. No much larger clonotype is one base removed from it; base qualities were not supplied. The library was obtained by 5' RACE. The sequencer listed for this sample is Illumina HiSeq 2500. A second roughly 7 to 11 cycle PCR used a sample-barcoded 5' primer and a J-beta primer mix. A template-switch 5' adaptor carrying 12 random nucleotides introduced a unique molecular identifier onto each TCR beta cDNA molecule. Each sample yielded at least 3 million CDR3-containing paired-end reads. First-strand cDNA was synthesized from all RNA with the Mint cDNA synthesis kit, primed by a TRBC-specific oligonucleotide. All cDNA was treated with uracil-DNA glycosylase and then went through a first 18-cycle PCR with the universal primers M1SS and BC2_uni_R. Per the original workflow: For normalization, 1 million high-quality reads were randomly selected from each sample, with every read carrying a distinct molecular identifier. Reads sharing molecular identifiers were discarded rather than binned into consensus sequences. MiTCR, run with a Q25 quality threshold and the strictest error-elimination algorithm, handled CDR3 identification, clonotype clustering and error correction. Lower-bound total TCR beta diversity was estimated with a nonparametric unseen species model using Euler transformation. Clones were called with MiXCR by TCRdb after fastp trimmed the public reads at Q25, and only in-frame beta chains were retained. Every distinct CDR3 protein forms one entry, paired with its most common genes and DNA. V and J calls and clone size were set by TCRdb, not the authors. The sample records about 830,000 distinct CDR3 sequences, more than 45% of which are singletons. The ten largest account for about 20% of the sample.

The sequence links TRBV6-6 to TRBJ2-1; a stretch of 8 junction bases matches TRBD2. The clonotype originates from a man aged 25-45 years in good health. Sequencing was carried out using blood. The CDR3 protein sequence reads: CASSYVHGVAGSDEQFF. The sequence in DNA is TGTGCCAGCAGTTATGTTCACGGGGTAGCGGGAAGCGATGAGCAGTTCTTC.